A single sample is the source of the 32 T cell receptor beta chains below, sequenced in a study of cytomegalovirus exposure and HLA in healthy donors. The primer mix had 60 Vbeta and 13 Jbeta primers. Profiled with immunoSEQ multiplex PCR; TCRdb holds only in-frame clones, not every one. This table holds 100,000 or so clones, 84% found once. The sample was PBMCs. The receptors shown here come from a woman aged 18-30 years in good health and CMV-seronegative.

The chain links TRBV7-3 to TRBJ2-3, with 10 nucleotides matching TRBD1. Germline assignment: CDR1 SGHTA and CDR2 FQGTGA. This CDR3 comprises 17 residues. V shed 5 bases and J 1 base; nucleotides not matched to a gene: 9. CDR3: CASSRNPTGGGTDTQYF. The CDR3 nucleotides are TGTGCCAGCAGCCGCAACCCGACAGGGGGCGGCACAGATACGCAGTATTTT.

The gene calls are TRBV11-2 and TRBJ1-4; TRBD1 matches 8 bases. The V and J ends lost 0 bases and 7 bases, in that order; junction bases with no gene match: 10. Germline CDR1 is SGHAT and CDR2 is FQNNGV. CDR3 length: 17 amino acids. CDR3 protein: CASSLDLGQGGVEKLFF. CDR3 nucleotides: TGTGCCAGCAGCTTAGATCTCGGACAGGGAGGAGTTGAAAAACTGTTTTTT.

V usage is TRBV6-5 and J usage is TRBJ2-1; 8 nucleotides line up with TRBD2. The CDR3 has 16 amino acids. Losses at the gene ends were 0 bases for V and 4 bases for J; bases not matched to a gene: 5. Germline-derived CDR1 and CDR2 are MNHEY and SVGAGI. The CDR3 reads CASSYSGGGLYNEQFF. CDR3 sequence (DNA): TGTGCCAGCAGTTACTCGGGCGGGGGGCTATACAATGAGCAGTTCTTC.

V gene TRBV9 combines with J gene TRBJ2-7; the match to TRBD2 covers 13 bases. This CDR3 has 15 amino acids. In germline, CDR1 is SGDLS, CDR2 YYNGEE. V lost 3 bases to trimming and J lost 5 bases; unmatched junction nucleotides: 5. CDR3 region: CASSAGLAGLHEQYF. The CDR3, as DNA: TGTGCCAGCAGCGCGGGACTAGCGGGACTCCACGAGCAGTACTTC.

Here the CDR3 DNA reads TGTGCCAGCAGTCAACAAGCGATCAGGGATTCACCCCTCCACTTT. It yields the protein CASSQQAIRDSPLHF. The V and J genes are TRBV7-2 and TRBJ1-6, with D maybe TRBD1 (5 bases). The V gene's germline CDR1 is SGHTA and CDR2 FQGNSA. The V end was cut by 6 bases, the J end by 8 bases, with 17 bases between. The length of the CDR3 is 15 residues. Supplemented by reference TRBV7-2 and TRBJ1-6, the full variable domain reads GAGVSQSPSNKVTEKGKDVELRCDPISGHTALYWYRQSLGQGLEFLIYFQGNSAPDKSGLPSDRFSAERTGGSVSTLTIQRTQQEDSAVYLCASSQQAIRDSPLHFGNGTRLTVT.

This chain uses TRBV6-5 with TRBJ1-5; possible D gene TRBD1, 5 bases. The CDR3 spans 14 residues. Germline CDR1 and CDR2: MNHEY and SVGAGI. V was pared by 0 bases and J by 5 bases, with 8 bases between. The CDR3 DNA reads TGTGCCAGCAGTTACTCGGGGGGGGATCAGCCCCAGCATTTT. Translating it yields CASSYSGGDQPQHF.

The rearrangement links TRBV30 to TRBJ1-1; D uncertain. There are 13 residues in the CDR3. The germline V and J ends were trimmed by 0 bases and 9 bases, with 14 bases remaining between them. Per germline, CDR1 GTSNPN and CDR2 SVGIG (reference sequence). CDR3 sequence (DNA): TGTGCCTGGAGTGTGACAAACGGAGGGAAAGCTTTCTTT. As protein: CAWSVTNGGKAFF.

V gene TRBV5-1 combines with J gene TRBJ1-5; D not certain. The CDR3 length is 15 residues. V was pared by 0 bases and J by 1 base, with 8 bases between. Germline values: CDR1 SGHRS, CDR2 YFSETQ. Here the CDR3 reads CASSLAGSSNQPQHF. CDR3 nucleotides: TGCGCCAGCAGCTTGGCAGGCAGCAGCAATCAGCCCCAGCATTTT.

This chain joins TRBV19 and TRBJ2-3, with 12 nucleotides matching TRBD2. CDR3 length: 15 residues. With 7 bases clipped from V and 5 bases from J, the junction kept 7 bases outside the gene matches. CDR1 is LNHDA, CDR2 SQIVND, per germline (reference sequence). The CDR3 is CASTTTSGRRDTQYF. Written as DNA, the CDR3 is TGTGCCAGTACAACGACTAGCGGGAGACGAGATACGCAGTATTTT.

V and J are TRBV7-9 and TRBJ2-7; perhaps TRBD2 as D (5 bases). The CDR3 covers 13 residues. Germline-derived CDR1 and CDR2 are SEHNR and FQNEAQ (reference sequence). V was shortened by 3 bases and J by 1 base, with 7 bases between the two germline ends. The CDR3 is CASSFGVSYEQYF. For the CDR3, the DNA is TGTGCCAGCAGCTTCGGGGTATCCTACGAGCAGTACTTC.

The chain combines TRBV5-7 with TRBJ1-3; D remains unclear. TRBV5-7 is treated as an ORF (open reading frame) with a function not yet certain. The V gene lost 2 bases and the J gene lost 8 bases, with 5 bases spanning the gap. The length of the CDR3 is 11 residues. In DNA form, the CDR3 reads TGTGCCAGCAGCTTCGGAGACACCATATATTTT. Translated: CASSFGDTIYF.

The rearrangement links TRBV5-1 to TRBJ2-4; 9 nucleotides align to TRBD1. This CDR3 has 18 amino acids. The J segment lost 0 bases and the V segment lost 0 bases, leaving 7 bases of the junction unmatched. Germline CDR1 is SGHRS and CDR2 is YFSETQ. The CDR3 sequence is CASSLGGQGLLAKNIQYF. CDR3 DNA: TGCGCCAGCAGCTTGGGGGGACAGGGCCTACTAGCCAAAAACATTCAGTACTTC.

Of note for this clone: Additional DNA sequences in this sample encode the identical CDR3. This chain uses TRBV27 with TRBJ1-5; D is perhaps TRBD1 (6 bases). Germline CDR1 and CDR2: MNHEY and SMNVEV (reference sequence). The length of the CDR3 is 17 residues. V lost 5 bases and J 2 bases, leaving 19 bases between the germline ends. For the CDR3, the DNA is TGTGCCAGCAGTAAAGGACAGCCATATTCTCGCAATCAGCCCCAGCATTTT. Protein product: CASSKGQPYSRNQPQHF.

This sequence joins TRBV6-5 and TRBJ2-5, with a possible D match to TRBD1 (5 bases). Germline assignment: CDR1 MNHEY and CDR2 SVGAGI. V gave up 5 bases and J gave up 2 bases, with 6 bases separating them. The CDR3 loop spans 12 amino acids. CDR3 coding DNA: TGTGCCAGCAGTCCAGGGCAAGAGACCCAGTACTTC. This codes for CASSPGQETQYF.

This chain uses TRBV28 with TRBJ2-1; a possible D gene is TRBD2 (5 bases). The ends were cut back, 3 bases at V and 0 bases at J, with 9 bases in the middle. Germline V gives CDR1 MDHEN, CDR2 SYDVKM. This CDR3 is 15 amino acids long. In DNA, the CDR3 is TGTGCCAGCAGTTTTGAGGGAAGCTCCTACAATGAGCAGTTCTTC. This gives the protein CASSFEGSSYNEQFF.

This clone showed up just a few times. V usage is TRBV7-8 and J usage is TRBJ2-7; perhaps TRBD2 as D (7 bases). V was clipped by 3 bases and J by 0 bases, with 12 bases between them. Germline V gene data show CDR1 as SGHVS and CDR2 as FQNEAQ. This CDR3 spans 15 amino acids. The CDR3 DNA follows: TGTGCCAGCAGCTTTTGGGGGGGCACCTCCTACGAGCAGTACTTC. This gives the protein CASSFWGGTSYEQYF.

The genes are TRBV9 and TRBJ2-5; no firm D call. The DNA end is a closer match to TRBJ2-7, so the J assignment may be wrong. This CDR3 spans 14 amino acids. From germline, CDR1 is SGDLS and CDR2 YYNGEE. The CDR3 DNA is TGTGCCAGCAGCGTAGGACTTCTCGGCCACGAGCAGTACTTC. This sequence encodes CASSVGLLGHEQYF.

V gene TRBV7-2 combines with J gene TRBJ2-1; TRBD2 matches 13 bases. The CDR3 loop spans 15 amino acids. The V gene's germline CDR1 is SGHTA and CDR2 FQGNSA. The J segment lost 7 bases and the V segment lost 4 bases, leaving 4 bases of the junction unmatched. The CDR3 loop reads CASSSTSGGANEQFF. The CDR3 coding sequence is TGTGCCAGCAGCTCCACTAGCGGGGGGGCAAATGAGCAGTTCTTC. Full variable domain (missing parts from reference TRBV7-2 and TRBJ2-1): GAGVSQSPSNKVTEKGKDVELRCDPISGHTALYWYRQSLGQGLEFLIYFQGNSAPDKSGLPSDRFSAERTGGSVSTLTIQRTQQEDSAVYLCASSSTSGGANEQFFGPGTRLTVL.

This CDR3 is CASSLDRPGGNTIYF. CDR3 DNA sequence: TGTGCCAGCAGTTTGGACAGACCCGGCGGAAACACCATATATTTT. The rearrangement links TRBV28 to TRBJ1-3; D might be TRBD1 (6 bases). Germline loops: CDR1 MDHEN, CDR2 SYDVKM. Trimming took off 3 bases at V and 4 bases at J, with 13 bases between the two ends. The length of the CDR3 is 15 residues.

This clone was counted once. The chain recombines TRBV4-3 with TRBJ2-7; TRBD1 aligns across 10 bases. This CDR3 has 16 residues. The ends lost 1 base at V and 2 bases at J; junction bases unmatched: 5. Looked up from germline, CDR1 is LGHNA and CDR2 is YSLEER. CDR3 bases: TGCGCCAGCAGCCAAGGTTGGGGGACAGGGGCCTACGAGCAGTACTTC. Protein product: CASSQGWGTGAYEQYF.

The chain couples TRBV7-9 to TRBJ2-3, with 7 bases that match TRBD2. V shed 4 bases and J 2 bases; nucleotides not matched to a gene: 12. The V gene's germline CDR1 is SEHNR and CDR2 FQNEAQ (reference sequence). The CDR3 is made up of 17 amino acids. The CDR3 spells CASSSPRLAQDTDTQYF. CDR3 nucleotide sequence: TGTGCCAGCAGCTCCCCCAGACTAGCCCAGGACACAGATACGCAGTATTTT. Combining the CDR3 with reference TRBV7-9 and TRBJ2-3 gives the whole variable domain DTGVSQNPRHKITKRGQNVTFRCDPISEHNRLYWYRQTLGQGPEFLTYFQNEAQLEKSRLLSDRFSAERPKGSFSTLEIQRTEQGDSAMYLCASSSPRLAQDTDTQYFGPGTRLTVL.

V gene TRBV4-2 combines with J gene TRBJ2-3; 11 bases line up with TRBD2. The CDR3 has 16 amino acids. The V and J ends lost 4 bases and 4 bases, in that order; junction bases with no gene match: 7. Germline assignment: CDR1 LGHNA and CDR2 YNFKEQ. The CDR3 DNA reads TGTGCCAGCAGCCCTGGACTAGCGGGCGGGGCAGATACGCAGTATTTT. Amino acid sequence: CASSPGLAGGADTQYF.

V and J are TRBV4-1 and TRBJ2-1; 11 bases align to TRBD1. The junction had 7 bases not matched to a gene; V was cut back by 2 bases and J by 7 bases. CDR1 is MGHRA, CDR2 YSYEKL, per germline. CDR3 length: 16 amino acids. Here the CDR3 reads CASSQPGQGARNEQFF. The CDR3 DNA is TGCGCCAGCAGCCAACCCGGACAGGGGGCGAGGAATGAGCAGTTCTTC.

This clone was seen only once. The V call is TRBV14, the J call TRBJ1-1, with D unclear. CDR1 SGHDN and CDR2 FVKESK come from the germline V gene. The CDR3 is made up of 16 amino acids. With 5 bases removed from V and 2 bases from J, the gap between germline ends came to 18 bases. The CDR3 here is CASSAYTGLPNTEAFF. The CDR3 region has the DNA TGTGCCAGCAGCGCTTACACTGGACTGCCTAACACTGAAGCTTTCTTT. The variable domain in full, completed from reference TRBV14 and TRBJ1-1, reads EAGVTQFPSHSVIEKGQTVTLRCDPISGHDNLYWYRRVMGKEIKFLLHFVKESKQDESGMPNNRFLAERTGGTYSTLKVQPAELEDSGVYFCASSAYTGLPNTEAFFGQGTRLTVV.

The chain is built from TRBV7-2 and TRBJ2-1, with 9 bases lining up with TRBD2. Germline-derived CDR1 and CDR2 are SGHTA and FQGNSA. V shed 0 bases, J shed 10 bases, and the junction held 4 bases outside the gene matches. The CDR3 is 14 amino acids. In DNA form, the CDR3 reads TGTGCCAGCAGCTTAGCGCTCAGCGGGGGGGAGCAGTTCTTC. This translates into CASSLALSGGEQFF.

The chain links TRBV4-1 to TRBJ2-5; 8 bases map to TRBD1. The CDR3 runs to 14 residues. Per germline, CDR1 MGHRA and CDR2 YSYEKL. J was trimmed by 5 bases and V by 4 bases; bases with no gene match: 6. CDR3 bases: TGCGCCAGCAGCCCTCAGGGGGCGCGTGAGACCCAGTACTTC. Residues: CASSPQGARETQYF.

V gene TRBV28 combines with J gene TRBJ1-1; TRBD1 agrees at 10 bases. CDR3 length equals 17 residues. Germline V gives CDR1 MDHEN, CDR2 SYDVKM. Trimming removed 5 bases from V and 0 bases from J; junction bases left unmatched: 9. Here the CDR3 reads CASSPWTGGDMNTEAFF. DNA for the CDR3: TGTGCCAGCAGTCCCTGGACAGGGGGGGACATGAACACTGAAGCTTTCTTT.

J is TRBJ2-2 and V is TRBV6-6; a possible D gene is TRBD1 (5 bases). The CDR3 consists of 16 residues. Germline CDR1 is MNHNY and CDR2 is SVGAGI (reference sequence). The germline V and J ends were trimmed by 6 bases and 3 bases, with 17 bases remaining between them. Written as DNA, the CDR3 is TGTGCCAGCAGGGACCCAGGGATTAGGGACACCGGGGAGCTGTTTTTT. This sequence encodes CASRDPGIRDTGELFF.

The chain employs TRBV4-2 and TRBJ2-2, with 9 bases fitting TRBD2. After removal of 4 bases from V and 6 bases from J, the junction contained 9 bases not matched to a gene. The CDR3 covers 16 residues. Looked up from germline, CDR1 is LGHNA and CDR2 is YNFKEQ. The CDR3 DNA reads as TGTGCCAGCAGCCCGCAGGCTAGCGGGAAAGCCGGGGAGCTGTTTTTT. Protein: CASSPQASGKAGELFF.

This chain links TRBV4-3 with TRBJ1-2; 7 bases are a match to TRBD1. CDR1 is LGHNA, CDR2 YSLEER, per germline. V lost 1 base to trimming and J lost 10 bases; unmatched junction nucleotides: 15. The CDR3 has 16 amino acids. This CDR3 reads CASSQVPGTEDRVYTF. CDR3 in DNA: TGCGCCAGCAGCCAAGTCCCCGGGACAGAGGATCGGGTCTACACCTTC.

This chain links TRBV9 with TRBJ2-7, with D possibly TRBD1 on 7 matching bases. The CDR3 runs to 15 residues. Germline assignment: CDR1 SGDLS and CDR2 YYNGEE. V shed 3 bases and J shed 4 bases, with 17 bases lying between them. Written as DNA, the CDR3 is TGTGCCAGCAGCGCAGGGGGGCAGGGAGAATACGAGCAGTACTTC. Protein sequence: CASSAGGQGEYEQYF.

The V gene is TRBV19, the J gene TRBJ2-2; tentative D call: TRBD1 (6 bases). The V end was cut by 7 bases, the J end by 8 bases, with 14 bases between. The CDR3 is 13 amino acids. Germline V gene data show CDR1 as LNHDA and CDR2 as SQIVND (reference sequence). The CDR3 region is CASTVRGSGELFF. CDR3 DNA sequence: TGTGCCAGTACAGTAAGGGGGTCGGGGGAGCTGTTTTTT.